Below, 28 T cell receptor beta chains from the same sample are listed, as sequenced in a study of OX40 agonist ivuxolimab in advanced cancers. Measured with immunoSEQ multiplex PCR; TCRdb has only the in-frame clones, and not every one. The sample lists tens of thousands of clones, approximately 92% occurring once. Here the sequenced sample was CD4+ or CD8+ T cells sorted from blood, taken in a trial of the OX40 agonist ivuxolimab. These receptors were taken from an adult with an advanced solid tumor such as melanoma, head and neck, liver or kidney cancer.

This chain uses TRBV4-2 with TRBJ1-2; 7 nucleotides agree with TRBD1. Trimming took 6 bases from V and 4 from J; bases not matched to a gene: 8. This CDR3 region has 14 residues. Germline assignment: CDR1 LGHNA and CDR2 YNFKEQ. CDR3 amino acids: CASRRPGDSYGYTF. The CDR3 region has the DNA TGTGCCAGCAGGAGGCCCGGGGACAGCTATGGCTACACCTTC.

This chain joins TRBV10-2 and TRBJ2-1; TRBD2 matches 14 bases. V shed 8 bases, J shed 10 bases, and the junction held 7 bases outside the gene matches. Germline CDR1 WSHSY, CDR2 SAAADI. The CDR3 has 14 residues. CDR3 in amino acids: CASSTSGRAGEQFF. CDR3 in DNA: TGCGCCAGCTCGACTAGCGGGAGGGCGGGAGAGCAGTTCTTC.

This clone was counted a few times. The rearrangement links TRBV6-1 to TRBJ1-5; D call uncertain. V was pared by 6 bases and J by 1 base, with 10 bases between. Germline CDR1 reads MNHNS; CDR2 reads SASEGT. This CDR3 region has 14 residues. The CDR3 is CASRAGGSNQPQHF. CDR3 sequence (DNA): TGTGCCAGCAGAGCCGGTGGCAGCAATCAGCCCCAGCATTTT.

The rearrangement joins TRBV28 to TRBJ2-5; 13 bases map to TRBD2. J lost 6 bases, V lost 3 bases, and 7 bases had no gene match. The germline V gene encodes CDR1 MDHEN and CDR2 SYDVKM. This CDR3 comprises 16 residues. Here the CDR3 DNA reads TGTGCCAGCAGTTTCCCGGGACTAGCGGGATGGAAGACCCAGTACTTC. Protein product: CASSFPGLAGWKTQYF.

V usage is TRBV2 and J usage is TRBJ2-6, with 8 bases matching TRBD2. CDR3 length: 16 amino acids. Germline CDR1 and CDR2: SNHLY and FYNNEI. J was trimmed by 0 bases and V by 4 bases; bases with no gene match: 2. The chain's CDR3 is CASSGSGASGANVLTF. In nucleotides, the CDR3 is TGTGCCAGCAGTGGTAGCGGGGCCTCTGGGGCCAACGTCCTGACTTTC.

The V call is TRBV5-1, the J call TRBJ1-1; D remains unclear. V lost 4 bases and J lost 0, with 16 bases in between. The CDR3 sequence is 16 residues long. The germline gives CDR1 SGHRS, CDR2 YFSETQ. The CDR3 reads CASSLIGGGLNTEAFF. In DNA form, the CDR3 reads TGCGCCAGCAGCCTGATCGGTGGAGGGTTGAACACTGAAGCTTTCTTT.

The J gene is TRBJ2-7, the V gene TRBV30; weak D call: TRBD2 (5 bases). V was shortened by 2 bases and J by 2 bases, with 16 bases between the two germline ends. The CDR3 covers 15 residues. Germline V gives CDR1 GTSNPN, CDR2 SVGIG (reference sequence). CDR3 in amino acids: CAWSTTRTSAYEQYF. CDR3 coding DNA: TGTGCCTGGAGTACAACTAGAACCTCAGCCTACGAGCAGTACTTC.

This rearrangement joins TRBV25-1 to TRBJ1-6; weak D call: TRBD1 (6 bases). The CDR3 consists of 13 residues. In germline, CDR1 is MGHDK, CDR2 SYGVNS. Trimming cost V 8 bases and J 8 bases, with 13 bases left between them. CDR3 bases: TGTGCCAGCTCAGCAGGGGATGATTCACCCCTCCACTTT. Protein: CASSAGDDSPLHF.

This chain connects TRBV18 to TRBJ2-6; D remains ambiguous. CDR1 KGHSH and CDR2 LQKENI come from the germline V gene. The CDR3 is 18 residues long. The germline V and J ends were trimmed by 3 bases and 1 base, with 16 bases remaining between them. CDR3 DNA: TGTGCCAGCTCACCGGTGAGGCGGTCCTCTTCTGGGGCCAACGTCCTGACTTTC. Residues: CASSPVRRSSSGANVLTF.

V and J are TRBV15 and TRBJ2-7; perhaps TRBD1 as D (5 bases). Trimming removed 0 bases at V and 0 bases at J, with 6 bases between. The CDR3 is made up of 14 amino acids. CDR1 is LNHNV and CDR2 is YYDKDF in the germline V gene (reference sequence). The CDR3 sequence: CATSRDGASYEQYF. The CDR3 bases are TGTGCCACCAGCAGAGATGGGGCCTCCTACGAGCAGTACTTC.

The chain's CDR3 is CASSLPGQKGQYF. CDR3 nucleotides: TGTGCCAGCAGCCTCCCGGGACAGAAGGGGCAGTACTTC. The J gene is TRBJ2-7, the V gene TRBV10-3, with 7 bases lining up with TRBD1. In germline, CDR1 is ENHRY, CDR2 SYGVKD. V was pared by 10 bases and J by 9 bases, with 15 bases of the junction left unmatched. CDR3 length: 13 amino acids.

The chain combines TRBV2 with TRBJ1-2, with no clear D. The CDR3 runs to 12 residues. Per germline, CDR1 SNHLY and CDR2 FYNNEI. The V end was cut by 1 base, the J end by 4 bases, with 4 bases between. The CDR3 region is CASSEDSYGYTF. The CDR3, as DNA: TGTGCCAGCAGTGAAGACAGCTATGGCTACACCTTC.

V usage is TRBV29-1 and J usage is TRBJ2-7; D is perhaps TRBD2 (5 bases). V shed 4 bases and J shed 3 bases, with 16 bases lying between them. Germline loops: CDR1 SQVTM, CDR2 ANQGSEA. The CDR3 extends over 14 amino acids. Here the CDR3 reads CSVAVAGRDYEQYF. The CDR3 DNA reads TGCAGCGTTGCGGTCGCGGGCCGGGACTACGAGCAGTACTTC.

The genes are TRBV19 and TRBJ2-7, with a weak D call TRBD2 (6 bases). The CDR3 extends over 11 amino acids. Germline-derived CDR1 and CDR2 are LNHDA and SQIVND (reference sequence). Trimming removed 7 bases from V and 6 bases from J, with 10 bases in between. The DNA for the CDR3 is TGTGCCAGTACCTTCGGGGGCGAGCAGTACTTC. This codes for CASTFGGEQYF.

This clone was counted a few times. The J gene is TRBJ1-1, the V gene TRBV29-1; D possibly corresponds to TRBD1 (5 bases). From germline, CDR1 is SQVTM and CDR2 ANQGSEA. V gave up 4 bases and J gave up 1 base, with 13 bases separating them. The CDR3 has 14 residues. DNA of the CDR3: TGCAGCGTTGCCCGGGACCCAAGGAACACTGAAGCTTTCTTT. This gives the protein CSVARDPRNTEAFF.

The rearrangement uses TRBV2 and TRBJ1-5; D is ambiguous. Trimming removed 7 bases at V and 7 bases at J, with 17 bases between. This CDR3 spans 14 amino acids. The germline V gene encodes CDR1 SNHLY and CDR2 FYNNEI. This CDR3 reads CASNWSPLGQPQHF. The CDR3 DNA reads as TGTGCCAGCAACTGGAGCCCGCTCGGGCAGCCCCAGCATTTT.

This rearrangement joins TRBV25-1 to TRBJ1-2; a possible D gene is TRBD1 (6 bases). CDR1 is MGHDK, CDR2 SYGVNS, per germline. With 7 bases removed from V and 8 bases from J, the gap between germline ends came to 14 bases. CDR3 length: 12 amino acids. CDR3 loop: CASIFRGKGYTF. CDR3 nucleotide sequence: TGTGCCAGCATCTTCAGGGGCAAGGGCTACACCTTC.

This clone was counted once. The CDR3 reads CASSGAYEQYF. CDR3 in DNA: TGTGCCAGCAGTGGTGCCTACGAGCAGTACTTC. The V gene is TRBV25-1, the J gene TRBJ2-7; no firm D call. V dropped 4 bases and J dropped 2 bases, with 3 bases sitting between them. CDR1 is MGHDK and CDR2 is SYGVNS in the germline V gene. CDR3 size: 11 residues.

The genes are TRBV4-1 and TRBJ2-1; maybe TRBD1 (7 bases). V lost 1 base, J lost 8 bases, and 12 bases lay in between. CDR3 length: 14 amino acids. Germline CDR1 and CDR2: MGHRA and YSYEKL. The CDR3 protein is CASSQGQGGDEQFF. CDR3 DNA: TGCGCCAGCAGCCAAGGACAGGGAGGCGATGAGCAGTTCTTC.

The V call is TRBV5-1, the J call TRBJ1-4, with D unclear. The CDR3 extends over 15 amino acids. Germline CDR1 and CDR2: SGHRS and YFSETQ. Trimming left V 2 bases short and J 0 bases short, with 8 bases between. Here the CDR3 reads CASSLRFATNEKLFF. The DNA for the CDR3 is TGCGCCAGCAGCTTACGGTTTGCAACTAATGAAAAACTGTTTTTT. Full variable domain (missing parts from reference TRBV5-1 and TRBJ1-4): KAGVTQTPRYLIKTRGQQVTLSCSPISGHRSVSWYQQTPGQGLQFLFEYFSETQRNKGNFPGRFSGRQFSNSRSEMNVSTLELGDSALYLCASSLRFATNEKLFFGSGTQLSVL.

The chain recombines TRBV19 with TRBJ2-5; perhaps TRBD2 as D (6 bases). Germline assignment: CDR1 LNHDA and CDR2 SQIVND (reference sequence). There are 17 residues in the CDR3. V was cut by 1 base and J by 2 bases, with 17 bases left in between. Here the CDR3 reads CASSIGGAIFRQETQYF. CDR3 nucleotide sequence: TGTGCCAGTAGTATAGGCGGGGCAATCTTCCGTCAAGAGACCCAGTACTTC.

As regards this clone: This sample also contains other DNA sequences that code for the same CDR3. The genes are TRBV5-4 and TRBJ2-5; 8 nucleotides align to TRBD1. Germline V lookup: CDR1 SGHNT, CDR2 YYREEE (reference sequence). This CDR3 region has 14 residues. Germline trimming cut 4 bases from V and 5 bases from J; bases unmatched to any gene: 7. The CDR3 is CASSGQGAGETQYF. CDR3 nucleotide sequence: TGTGCCAGCAGCGGGCAGGGGGCCGGCGAGACCCAGTACTTC.

The V gene is TRBV7-9, the J gene TRBJ2-7; D ambiguous. CDR3 length equals 11 residues. V lost 3 bases and J 5 bases, leaving 5 bases between the germline ends. The germline CDR1 and CDR2 sequences are SEHNR and FQNEAQ (reference sequence). The CDR3 DNA sequence: TGTGCCAGCAGCTTCCACAACGAGCAGTACTTC. Translated, it gives CASSFHNEQYF.

This clone was seen only a few times. V gene TRBV28 combines with J gene TRBJ1-1; D unclear. This CDR3 spans 13 amino acids. Trimming shortened V by 2 bases and J by 5 bases, and 9 bases separated the two germline ends. The germline V gene encodes CDR1 MDHEN and CDR2 SYDVKM. CDR3: CASSLGLVTEAFF. The DNA for the CDR3 is TGTGCCAGCAGTTTAGGGTTGGTGACTGAAGCTTTCTTT.

The chain employs TRBV7-2 and TRBJ2-5, with D possibly being TRBD1 or TRBD2 (5 bases each). The CDR3 has 14 amino acids. With 2 bases removed from V and 5 bases from J, the gap between germline ends came to 12 bases. Germline V gene sequence: CDR1 SGHTA, CDR2 FQGNSA. The CDR3 sequence is CASSLYSGTETQYF. In DNA, the CDR3 is TGTGCCAGCAGCTTATACTCAGGGACGGAGACCCAGTACTTC.

The chain couples TRBV4-1 to TRBJ2-7, with D perhaps matching TRBD2 (5 bases). This CDR3 region has 15 residues. Germline CDR1 MGHRA, CDR2 YSYEKL. Between the trimmed V and J ends, which lost 4 bases and 2 bases, there was a span of 15 bases. The CDR3 DNA is TGCGCCAGCAGCCTTGTGGTAGCGTCCCCCTACGAGCAGTACTTC. Translated, it gives CASSLVVASPYEQYF.

Points on this clone: The identical CDR3 is also encoded by other nucleotide sequences in the sample. This chain links TRBV18 with TRBJ1-1; a weak D match, TRBD1 (5 bases). Trimming shortened V by 6 bases and J by 1 base, and 6 bases separated the two germline ends. This CDR3 contains 12 residues. Germline assignment: CDR1 KGHSH and CDR2 LQKENI. CDR3 loop: CASSGQNTEAFF. Here the CDR3 DNA reads TGTGCCAGCTCTGGACAGAACACTGAAGCTTTCTTT. Filled out from reference TRBV18 and TRBJ1-1, the complete variable domain reads NAGVMQNPRHLVRRRGQEARLRCSPMKGHSHVYWYRQLPEEGLKFMVYLQKENIIDESGMPKERFSAEFPKEGPSILRIQQVVRGDSAAYFCASSGQNTEAFFGQGTRLTVV.

The J gene is TRBJ2-2, the V gene TRBV5-1, with 9 bases lining up with TRBD1. This CDR3 comprises 15 residues. Losses at the gene ends were 4 bases for V and 4 bases for J; bases not matched to a gene: 5. Germline assignment: CDR1 SGHRS and CDR2 YFSETQ. The DNA of the CDR3 is TGCGCCAGCAGCCAAGGACAGGGGCGCACCGGGGAGCTGTTTTTT. Encoded protein: CASSQGQGRTGELFF.